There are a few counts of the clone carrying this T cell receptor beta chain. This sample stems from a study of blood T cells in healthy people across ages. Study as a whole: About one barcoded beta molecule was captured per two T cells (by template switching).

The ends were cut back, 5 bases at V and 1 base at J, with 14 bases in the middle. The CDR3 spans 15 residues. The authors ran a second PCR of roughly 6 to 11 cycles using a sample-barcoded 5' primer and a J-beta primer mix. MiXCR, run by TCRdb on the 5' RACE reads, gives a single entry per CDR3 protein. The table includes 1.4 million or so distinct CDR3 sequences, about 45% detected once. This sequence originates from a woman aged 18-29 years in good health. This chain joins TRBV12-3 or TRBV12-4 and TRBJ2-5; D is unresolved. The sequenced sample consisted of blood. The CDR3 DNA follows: TGTGCCAGCAGTCCATACATGACATCCCAAGAGACCCAGTACTTC. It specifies CASSPYMTSQETQYF.